A selection of T cell receptor beta chains follows, all from one sample in a study of OX40 agonist ivuxolimab in advanced cancers. The protocol was immunoSEQ multiplex PCR, while the TCRdb copy is restricted to in-frame clones and leaves out a portion. The sample holds some 83,000 clones, over 90% seen once. Sequences were derived from CD4+ or CD8+ T cells sorted from blood, sampled in a trial of the OX40 agonist ivuxolimab. These receptor sequences come from an adult with an advanced solid tumor such as melanoma, head and neck, liver or kidney cancer. CDR3s include the opening cysteine and the closing phenylalanine or tryptophan. A D gene is named only where the DNA matches it firmly. For some rows the clone size is stated as once, few or many, or as a class when expanded; others skip it.

J gene: TRBJ2-1; clone size: few; V gene: TRBV11-3; D gene: TRBD2; CDR3 protein: CASSSLLAGEESEQFF; CDR3 DNA: TGTGCCAGCAGCAGCCTTCTTGCGGGAGAGGAGAGTGAGCAGTTCTTC
J gene: TRBJ2-2; clone size: NA; V gene: TRBV2; D gene: NA; CDR3 protein: CASMRTADTGELFF; CDR3 DNA: TGTGCCAGCATGCGGACAGCGGACACCGGGGAGCTGTTTTTT
J gene: TRBJ1-1; clone size: NA; V gene: TRBV14; D gene: NA; CDR3 protein: CASSSRLVNTEAFF; CDR3 DNA: TGTGCCAGCAGCTCCCGACTGGTAAACACTGAAGCTTTCTTT
J gene: TRBJ2-1; clone size: NA; V gene: TRBV7-3; D gene: NA; CDR3 protein: CASSLTLEYNEQFF; CDR3 DNA: TGTGCCAGCAGCTTAACCCTAGAGTACAATGAGCAGTTCTTC
J gene: TRBJ1-3; clone size: NA; V gene: TRBV5-1; D gene: NA; CDR3 protein: CASSPRTAALGNTIYF; CDR3 DNA: TGCGCCAGCAGCCCCCGGACTGCCGCCTTAGGAAACACCATATATTTT
J gene: TRBJ2-3; clone size: NA; V gene: TRBV7-2; D gene: TRBD2; CDR3 protein: CASSRKAGVSTDTQYF; CDR3 DNA: TGTGCCAGCAGCCGTAAAGCGGGAGTGAGCACAGATACGCAGTATTTT
J gene: TRBJ2-5; clone size: once; V gene: TRBV28; D gene: NA; CDR3 protein: CASSLRVETQYF; CDR3 DNA: TGTGCCAGCAGTTTAAGAGTGGAGACCCAGTACTTC
J gene: TRBJ2-5; clone size: NA; V gene: TRBV6-1; D gene: NA; CDR3 protein: CASAEGPETQYF; CDR3 DNA: TGTGCCAGCGCCGAAGGACCGGAGACCCAGTACTTC
J gene: TRBJ1-5; clone size: NA; V gene: TRBV6-6; D gene: TRBD1; CDR3 protein: CASETGSAQPQHF; CDR3 DNA: TGTGCCAGCGAGACAGGGTCCGCTCAGCCCCAGCATTTT
J gene: TRBJ2-1; clone size: NA; V gene: TRBV5-1; D gene: TRBD2; CDR3 protein: CASSLGGSGRLAEQFF; CDR3 DNA: TGCGCCAGCAGCTTGGGCGGTAGCGGGAGGTTGGCTGAGCAGTTCTTC
J gene: TRBJ2-7; clone size: NA; V gene: TRBV30; D gene: NA; CDR3 protein: CACRGTSYEQYF; CDR3 DNA: TGTGCCTGCAGGGGTACTTCCTACGAGCAGTACTTC
J gene: TRBJ2-5; clone size: NA; V gene: TRBV6-4; D gene: NA; CDR3 protein: CASRLRGGRQETQYF; CDR3 DNA: TGTGCCAGCAGACTCAGGGGGGGAAGACAAGAGACCCAGTACTTC
J gene: TRBJ2-2; clone size: NA; V gene: TRBV5-6; D gene: NA; CDR3 protein: CASSTMDSIGELFF; CDR3 DNA: TGTGCCAGCAGCACTATGGACAGTATCGGGGAGCTGTTTTTT
J gene: TRBJ2-2; clone size: NA; V gene: TRBV28; D gene: NA; CDR3 protein: CASSFYLGGELFF; CDR3 DNA: TGTGCCAGCAGTTTCTACCTTGGAGGGGAGCTGTTTTTT
J gene: TRBJ2-3; clone size: NA; V gene: TRBV28; D gene: NA; CDR3 protein: CASFRVFPDTQYF; CDR3 DNA: TGTGCCAGCTTTCGGGTGTTCCCAGATACGCAGTATTTT
J gene: TRBJ1-1; clone size: NA; V gene: TRBV5-1; D gene: NA; CDR3 protein: CASSFQGNTEAFF; CDR3 DNA: TGCGCCAGCAGCTTCCAGGGTAACACTGAAGCTTTCTTT
J gene: TRBJ2-7; clone size: NA; V gene: TRBV6-1; D gene: NA; CDR3 protein: CASSPTPLNEQYF; CDR3 DNA: TGTGCCAGCAGTCCGACACCTCTAAACGAGCAGTACTTC
J gene: TRBJ2-7; clone size: once; V gene: TRBV4-2; D gene: TRBD1; CDR3 protein: CASSQKSGTGKNEQYF; CDR3 DNA: TGTGCCAGCAGCCAAAAGAGCGGGACAGGGAAGAACGAGCAGTACTTC
J gene: TRBJ1-5; clone size: NA; V gene: TRBV28; D gene: NA; CDR3 protein: CASGTPLRNQPQHF; CDR3 DNA: TGTGCCAGCGGAACACCTCTCCGCAATCAGCCCCAGCATTTT
J gene: TRBJ2-1; clone size: NA; V gene: TRBV7-3; D gene: NA; CDR3 protein: CASSLSGTYNEQFF; CDR3 DNA: TGTGCCAGCAGCTTATCCGGAACATACAATGAGCAGTTCTTC
J gene: TRBJ2-3; clone size: NA; V gene: TRBV11-2; D gene: NA; CDR3 protein: CASSLGGITDTQYF; CDR3 DNA: TGTGCCAGCAGCCTGGGGGGCATCACAGATACGCAGTATTTT
J gene: TRBJ2-7; clone size: once; V gene: TRBV7-9; D gene: TRBD2; CDR3 protein: CASSFSSGRSYEQYF; CDR3 DNA: TGTGCCAGCAGCTTCTCTAGCGGGAGGTCCTACGAGCAGTACTTC
J gene: TRBJ1-5; clone size: NA; V gene: TRBV5-1; D gene: NA; CDR3 protein: CASSLEGRENQPQHF; CDR3 DNA: TGCGCCAGCAGCTTGGAAGGGAGGGAGAATCAGCCCCAGCATTTT
J gene: TRBJ2-3; clone size: NA; V gene: TRBV14; D gene: NA; CDR3 protein: CASSQDLGGPDTQYF; CDR3 DNA: TGTGCCAGCAGCCAAGATCTCGGGGGCCCAGATACGCAGTATTTT
J gene: TRBJ1-5; clone size: NA; V gene: TRBV18; D gene: NA; CDR3 protein: CASSGLQGNQPQHF; CDR3 DNA: TGTGCCAGCTCAGGCCTACAGGGAAATCAGCCCCAGCATTTT
J gene: TRBJ2-3; clone size: NA; V gene: TRBV2; D gene: NA; CDR3 protein: CASSEETRSQYF; CDR3 DNA: TGTGCCAGCAGTGAGGAGACGCGGTCGCAGTATTTT
J gene: TRBJ2-5; clone size: NA; V gene: TRBV2; D gene: NA; CDR3 protein: CASSEWGASETQYF; CDR3 DNA: TGTGCCAGCAGTGAGTGGGGGGCGAGCGAGACCCAGTACTTC
J gene: TRBJ1-5; clone size: NA; V gene: TRBV6-5; D gene: NA; CDR3 protein: CASRSNQPQHF; CDR3 DNA: TGTGCCAGCAGGAGCAATCAGCCCCAGCATTTT
J gene: TRBJ2-1; clone size: once; V gene: TRBV6-6; D gene: NA; CDR3 protein: CASSGREYEQFF; CDR3 DNA: TGTGCCAGCAGCGGACGGGAGTATGAGCAGTTCTTC
J gene: TRBJ1-2; clone size: once; V gene: TRBV11-2; D gene: TRBD1; CDR3 protein: CASSLGQGIYGYTF; CDR3 DNA: TGTGCCAGCAGTTTAGGACAGGGGATCTATGGCTACACCTTC